The sequence of this TCR beta chain was determined in a study of OX40 agonist ivuxolimab in advanced cancers. V lost 4 bases and J lost 6; bases outside the gene matches: 6. CDR1 is SGHRS and CDR2 is YFSETQ in the germline V gene. The CDR3 is made up of 16 amino acids. This clone was counted between two and nine times. The investigators sampled blood at baseline, at cycle 4 day 1, and at cycle 7 day 1. Measured with immunoSEQ multiplex PCR; TCRdb has only the in-frame clones, and not every one. The table records under 20,000 clones, around 74% of them present only once. V and J are TRBV5-1 and TRBJ2-1; 14 bases match TRBD2. The sample here was CD4+ or CD8+ T cells sorted from blood, taken in a trial of the OX40 agonist ivuxolimab. The receptor was derived from an adult with an advanced solid tumor such as melanoma, head and neck, liver or kidney cancer. The CDR3 nucleotides read TGCGCCAGCAGCACCGGACTAGCGGGGGGTTTCAATGAGCAGTTCTTC. Its protein is CASSTGLAGGFNEQFF.